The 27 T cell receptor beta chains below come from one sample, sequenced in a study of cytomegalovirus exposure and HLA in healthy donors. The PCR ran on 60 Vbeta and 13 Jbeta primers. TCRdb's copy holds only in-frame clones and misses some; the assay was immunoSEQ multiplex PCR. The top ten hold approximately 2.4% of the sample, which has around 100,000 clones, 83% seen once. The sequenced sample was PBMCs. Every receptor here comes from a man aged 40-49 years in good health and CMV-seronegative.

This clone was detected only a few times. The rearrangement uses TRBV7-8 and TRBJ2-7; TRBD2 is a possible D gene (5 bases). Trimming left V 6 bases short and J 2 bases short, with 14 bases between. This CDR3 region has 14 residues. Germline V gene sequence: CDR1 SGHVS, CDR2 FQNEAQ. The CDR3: CASSPSGSPYEQYF. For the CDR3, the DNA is TGTGCCAGCAGTCCGAGCGGCTCCCCCTACGAGCAGTACTTC.

In nucleotides, the CDR3 is TGTGCCAGCAGCCAACGGGACAGGGGCCTCTCTGAGCAGTTCTTC. The encoded protein is CASSQRDRGLSEQFF. The chain combines TRBV4-2 with TRBJ2-1; the match to TRBD1 covers 10 bases. Losses at the gene ends were 2 bases for V and 9 bases for J; bases not matched to a gene: 7. The germline V gene encodes CDR1 LGHNA and CDR2 YNFKEQ. The CDR3 runs to 15 residues.

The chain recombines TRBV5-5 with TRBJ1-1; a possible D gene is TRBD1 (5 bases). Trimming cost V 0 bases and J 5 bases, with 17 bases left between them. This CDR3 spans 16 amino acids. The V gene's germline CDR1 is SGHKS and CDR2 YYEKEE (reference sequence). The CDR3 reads CASSLAGGLRGTEAFF. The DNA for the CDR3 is TGTGCCAGCAGCTTGGCCGGGGGACTCAGAGGTACTGAAGCTTTCTTT.

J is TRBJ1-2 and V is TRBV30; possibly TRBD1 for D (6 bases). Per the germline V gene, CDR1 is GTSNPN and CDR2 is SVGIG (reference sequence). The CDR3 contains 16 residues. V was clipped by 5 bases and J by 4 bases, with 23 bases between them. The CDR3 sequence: CAWGQLGGARVYGYTF. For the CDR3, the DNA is TGTGCCTGGGGGCAGTTGGGGGGGGCGCGGGTCTATGGCTACACCTTC.

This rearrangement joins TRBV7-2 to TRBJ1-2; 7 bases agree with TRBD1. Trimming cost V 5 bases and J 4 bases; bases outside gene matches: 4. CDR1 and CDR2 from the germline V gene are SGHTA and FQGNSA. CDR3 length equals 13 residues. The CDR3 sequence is CASSMTGSYGYTF. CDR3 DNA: TGTGCCAGCAGCATGACAGGGTCCTATGGCTACACCTTC.

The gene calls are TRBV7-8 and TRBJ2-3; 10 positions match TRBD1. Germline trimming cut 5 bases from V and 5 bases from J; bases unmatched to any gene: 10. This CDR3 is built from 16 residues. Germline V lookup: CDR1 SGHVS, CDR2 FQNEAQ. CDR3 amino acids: CASSIRQGAFEDTQYF. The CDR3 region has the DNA TGTGCCAGCAGCATAAGACAGGGGGCGTTTGAAGATACGCAGTATTTT.

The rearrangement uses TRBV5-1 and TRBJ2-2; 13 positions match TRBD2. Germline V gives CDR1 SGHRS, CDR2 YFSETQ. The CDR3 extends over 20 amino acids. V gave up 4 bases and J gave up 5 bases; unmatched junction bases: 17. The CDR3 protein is CASSLPASGTSGAGTGELFF. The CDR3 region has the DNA TGCGCCAGCAGCCTGCCTGCGTCCGGGACTAGCGGGGCGGGGACCGGGGAGCTGTTTTTT.

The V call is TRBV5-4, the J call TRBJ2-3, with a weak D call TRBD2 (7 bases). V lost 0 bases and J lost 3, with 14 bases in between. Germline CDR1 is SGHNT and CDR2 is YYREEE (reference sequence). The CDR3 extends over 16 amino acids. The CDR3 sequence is CASSLVEGGPTDTQYF. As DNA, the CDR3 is TGTGCCAGCAGCTTGGTTGAGGGGGGGCCAACAGATACGCAGTATTTT.

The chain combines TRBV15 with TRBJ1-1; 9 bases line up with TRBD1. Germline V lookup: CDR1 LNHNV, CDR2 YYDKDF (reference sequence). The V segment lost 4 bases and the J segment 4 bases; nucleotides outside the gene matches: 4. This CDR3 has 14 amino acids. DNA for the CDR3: TGTGCCACCAGCACGGGACAGGGTCCCACTGAAGCTTTCTTT. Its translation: CATSTGQGPTEAFF.

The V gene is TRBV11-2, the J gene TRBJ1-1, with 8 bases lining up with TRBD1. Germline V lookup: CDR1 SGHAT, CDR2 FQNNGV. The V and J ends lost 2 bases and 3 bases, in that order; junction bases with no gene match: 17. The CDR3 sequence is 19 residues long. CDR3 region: CASSLSLGPGGLGDTEAFF. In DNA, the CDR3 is TGTGCCAGCAGCTTATCTCTCGGACCAGGGGGCTTGGGGGACACTGAAGCTTTCTTT.

The CDR3: CASSTQQGQTQYF. In DNA form, the CDR3 reads TGTGCCAGCAGCACTCAACAGGGGCAGACGCAGTATTTT. The chain joins TRBV11-3 to TRBJ2-3; 7 bases fit TRBD1. The germline CDR1 and CDR2 sequences are SGHNT and YENEEA. With 5 bases clipped from V and 9 bases from J, the junction kept 8 bases outside the gene matches. The length of the CDR3 is 13 residues.

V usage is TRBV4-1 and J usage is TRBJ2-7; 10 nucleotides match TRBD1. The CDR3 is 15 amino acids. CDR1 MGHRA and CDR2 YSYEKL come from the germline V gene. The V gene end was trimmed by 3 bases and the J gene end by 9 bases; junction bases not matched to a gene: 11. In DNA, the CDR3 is TGCGCCAGCAGCCATGGACAGGGGGGTGGACGCGGGCAGTACTTC. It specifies CASSHGQGGGRGQYF.

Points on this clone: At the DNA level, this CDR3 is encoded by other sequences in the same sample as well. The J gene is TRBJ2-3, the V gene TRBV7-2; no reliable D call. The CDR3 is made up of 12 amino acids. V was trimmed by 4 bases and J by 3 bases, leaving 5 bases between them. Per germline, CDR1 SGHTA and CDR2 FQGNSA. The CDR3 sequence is CASSSSTDTQYF. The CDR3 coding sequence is TGTGCCAGCAGCTCCTCGACAGATACGCAGTATTTT.

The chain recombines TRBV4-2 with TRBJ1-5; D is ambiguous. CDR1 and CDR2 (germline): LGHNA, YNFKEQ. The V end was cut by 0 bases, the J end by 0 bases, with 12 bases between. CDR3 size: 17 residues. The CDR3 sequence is CASSQDRGQNSNQPQHF. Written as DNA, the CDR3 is TGTGCCAGCAGCCAAGATCGTGGGCAGAATAGCAATCAGCCCCAGCATTTT.

The CDR3: CASSGGQINQPQHF. CDR3 sequence (DNA): TGTGCCAGCAGTGGGGGACAGATCAATCAGCCCCAGCATTTT. The rearrangement joins TRBV6-6 to TRBJ1-5; the match to TRBD1 covers 7 bases. The CDR3 has 14 residues. Trimming cost V 5 bases and J 3 bases; bases outside gene matches: 4. CDR1 is MNHNY and CDR2 is SVGAGI in the germline V gene (reference sequence).

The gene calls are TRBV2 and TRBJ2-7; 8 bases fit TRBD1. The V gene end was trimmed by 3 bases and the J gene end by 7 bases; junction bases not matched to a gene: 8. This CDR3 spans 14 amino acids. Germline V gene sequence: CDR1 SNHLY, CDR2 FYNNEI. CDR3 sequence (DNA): TGTGCCAGCAGTGAGGGGACAGGAGGGTTGGAGCAGTACTTC. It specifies CASSEGTGGLEQYF.

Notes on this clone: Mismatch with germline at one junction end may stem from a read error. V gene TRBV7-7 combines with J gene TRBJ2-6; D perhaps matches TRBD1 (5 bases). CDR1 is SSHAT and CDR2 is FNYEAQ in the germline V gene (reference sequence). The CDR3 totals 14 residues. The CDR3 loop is CASSPDSGANVLTF. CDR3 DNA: TGTGCTAGCAGCCCCGACAGCGGGGCCAACGTCCTGACTTTC.

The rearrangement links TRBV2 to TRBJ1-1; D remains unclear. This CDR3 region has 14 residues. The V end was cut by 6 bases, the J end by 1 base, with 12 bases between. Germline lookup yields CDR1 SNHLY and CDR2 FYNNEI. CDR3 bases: TGTGCCAGCAGATACTCCACCCAGAACACTGAAGCTTTCTTT. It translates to CASRYSTQNTEAFF.

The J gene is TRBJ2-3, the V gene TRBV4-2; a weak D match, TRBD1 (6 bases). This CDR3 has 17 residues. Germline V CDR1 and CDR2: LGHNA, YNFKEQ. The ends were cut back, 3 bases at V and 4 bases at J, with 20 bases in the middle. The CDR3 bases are TGTGCCAGCAGCCAGATAGTGGACAGCAGCGACGCAGATACGCAGTATTTT. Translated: CASSQIVDSSDADTQYF.

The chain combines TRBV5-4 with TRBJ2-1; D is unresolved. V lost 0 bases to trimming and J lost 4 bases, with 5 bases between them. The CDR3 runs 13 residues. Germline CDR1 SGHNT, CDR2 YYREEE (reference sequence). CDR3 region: CASSLVQYNEQFF. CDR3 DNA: TGTGCCAGCAGCTTGGTTCAGTACAATGAGCAGTTCTTC.

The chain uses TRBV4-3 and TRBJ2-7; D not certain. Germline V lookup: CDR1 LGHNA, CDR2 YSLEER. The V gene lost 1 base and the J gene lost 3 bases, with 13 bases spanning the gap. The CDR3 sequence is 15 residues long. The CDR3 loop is CASSQAYSFDYEQYF. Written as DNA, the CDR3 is TGCGCCAGCAGCCAAGCCTACTCATTCGACTACGAGCAGTACTTC.

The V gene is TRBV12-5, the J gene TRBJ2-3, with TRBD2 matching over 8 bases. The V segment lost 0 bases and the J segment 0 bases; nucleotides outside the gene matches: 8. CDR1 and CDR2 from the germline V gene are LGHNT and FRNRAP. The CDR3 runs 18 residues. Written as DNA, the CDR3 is TGTGCTAGTGGTTTGGTCCTGAGCGGGGGAACTAGCACAGATACGCAGTATTTT. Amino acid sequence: CASGLVLSGGTSTDTQYF. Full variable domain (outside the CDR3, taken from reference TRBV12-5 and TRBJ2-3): DARVTQTPRHKVTEMGQEVTMRCQPILGHNTVFWYRQTMMQGLELLAYFRNRAPLDDSGMPKDRFSAEMPDATLATLKIQPSEPRDSAVYFCASGLVLSGGTSTDTQYFGPGTRLTVL.

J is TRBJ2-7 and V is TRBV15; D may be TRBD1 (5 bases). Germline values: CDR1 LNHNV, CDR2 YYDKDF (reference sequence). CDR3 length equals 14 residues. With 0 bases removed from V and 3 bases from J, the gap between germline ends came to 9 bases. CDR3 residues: CATSREGQVYEQYF. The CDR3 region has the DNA TGTGCCACCAGCAGAGAGGGGCAGGTCTACGAGCAGTACTTC.

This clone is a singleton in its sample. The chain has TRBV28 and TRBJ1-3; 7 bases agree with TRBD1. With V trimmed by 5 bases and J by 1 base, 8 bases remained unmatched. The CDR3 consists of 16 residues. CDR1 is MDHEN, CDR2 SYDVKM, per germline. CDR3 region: CASSTPGGSSGNTIYF. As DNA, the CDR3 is TGTGCCAGCAGTACCCCAGGGGGGTCGTCTGGAAACACCATATATTTT. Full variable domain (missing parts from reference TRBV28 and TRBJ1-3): DVKVTQSSRYLVKRTGEKVFLECVQDMDHENMFWYRQDPGLGLRLIYFSYDVKMKEKGDIPEGYSVSREKKERFSLILESASTNQTSMYLCASSTPGGSSGNTIYFGEGSWLTVV.

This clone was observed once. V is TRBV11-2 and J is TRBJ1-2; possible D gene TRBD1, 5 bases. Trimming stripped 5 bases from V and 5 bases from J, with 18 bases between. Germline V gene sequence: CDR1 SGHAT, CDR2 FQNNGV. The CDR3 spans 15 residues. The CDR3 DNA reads TGTGCCAGCAGCCCCGTAGGGGCAGGTACATATGGCTACACCTTC. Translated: CASSPVGAGTYGYTF.

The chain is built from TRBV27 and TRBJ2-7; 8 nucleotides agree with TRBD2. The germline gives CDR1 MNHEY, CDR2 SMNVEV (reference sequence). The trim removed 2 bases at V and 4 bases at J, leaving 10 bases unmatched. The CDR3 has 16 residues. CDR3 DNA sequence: TGTGCCAGCAGTTTAGGAGCGGGGGTAATCGGATACGAGCAGTACTTC. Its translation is CASSLGAGVIGYEQYF.

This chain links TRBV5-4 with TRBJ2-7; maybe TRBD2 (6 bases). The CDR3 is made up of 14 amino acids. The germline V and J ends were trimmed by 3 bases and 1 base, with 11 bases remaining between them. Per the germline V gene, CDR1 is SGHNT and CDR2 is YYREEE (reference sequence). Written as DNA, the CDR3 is TGTGCCAGCAGCTCCGGGACTCGATCCTACGAGCAGTACTTC. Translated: CASSSGTRSYEQYF. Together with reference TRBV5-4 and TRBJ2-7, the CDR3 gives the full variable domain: ETGVTQSPTHLIKTRGQQVTLRCSSQSGHNTVSWYQQALGQGPQFIFQYYREEENGRGNFPPRFSGLQFPNYSSELNVNALELDDSALYLCASSSGTRSYEQYFGPGTRLTVT.